The rows below give T cell receptor beta chains drawn from one sample of a study of blood T cell repertoires in COVID-19. Sequencing was performed with immunoSEQ multiplex PCR; in TCRdb, only in-frame clones are kept and a portion is missing. The sample records about 250,000 clones, around 80% being singletons. Input material: peripheral blood. Receptor source: a woman between 40 and 50 years old with active or convalescent COVID-19. The CDR3 runs from the conserved cysteine through the conserved F or W. The D gene is left open where the match is weak. Clone size appears in some rows only: once, few, many, or a class for an expanded clone.

. | TRBJ1-6 | TRBD1 | TRBV29-1 | TGCAGCGTAAGACAGGGTGGTAATTCACCCCTCCACTTT | CSVRQGGNSPLHF
. | TRBJ1-5 | TRBD1 | TRBV10-1 | TGCGCCACCGGACAGGGGTCACAGCCCCAGCATTTT | CATGQGSQPQHF
. | TRBJ1-2 | . | TRBV2 | TGTGCCAGCTATGACCGGGGGGGCTACACCTTC | CASYDRGGYTF
. | TRBJ2-1 | TRBD1 | TRBV28 | TGTGCCAGCCCCCCAAACGGACAGGGTTTATCCCAAGACAATGAGCAGTTCTTC | CASPPNGQGLSQDNEQFF
. | TRBJ2-7 | . | TRBV11-2 | TGTGCCAGCAGCTTAGTCGCCGAGAGCTCCTACGAGCAGTACTTC | CASSLVAESSYEQYF
. | TRBJ1-1 | . | TRBV30 | TGTGCCTGGAGCCACAGTTTATTGACTGAAGCTTTCTTT | CAWSHSLLTEAFF
. | TRBJ1-4 | . | TRBV9 | TGTGCCAGCAGCGCGGGGAGCCCCGATAAAAAACTGTTTTTT | CASSAGSPDKKLFF
. | TRBJ2-1 | . | TRBV9 | TGTGCCAGCACCCCCCTTGCGGGGAAGGAGCAGTTCTTC | CASTPLAGKEQFF
. | TRBJ2-6 | TRBD2 | TRBV7-6 | TGTGCCAGCAGCTTTTCGGGGGGGGCCGGGGCCAACGTCCTGACTTTC | CASSFSGGAGANVLTF
. | TRBJ2-7 | . | TRBV5-1 | TGCGCCAGCAGCTTGGGGACAGCATTGGGCACCTACGAGCAGTACTTC | CASSLGTALGTYEQYF
. | TRBJ1-1 | . | TRBV5-4 | TGTGCCAGCAGCTTGGTGGTAGGAGCTGAAGCTTTCTTT | CASSLVVGAEAFF
. | TRBJ1-1 | . | TRBV6-4 | TGTGCCAGCAGGAGGACAGCGCATAACTTCGCATCCAACACTGAAGCTTTCTTT | CASRRTAHNFASNTEAFF
. | TRBJ1-1 | TRBD1 | TRBV5-6 | TGTGCCAGCAGCTTGACCCGGACAGGCTTCACTGAAGCTTTCTTT | CASSLTRTGFTEAFF
. | TRBJ2-1 | TRBD2 | TRBV11-2 | TGTGCCAGCAGCTTAGTACCGTTCAGCGGGGGACTCAATGAGCAGTTCTTC | CASSLVPFSGGLNEQFF
many | TRBJ1-1 | . | TRBV4-1 | TGCGCCAGCAGCCAAGAGAGGAGAACTGAAGCTTTCTTT | CASSQERRTEAFF